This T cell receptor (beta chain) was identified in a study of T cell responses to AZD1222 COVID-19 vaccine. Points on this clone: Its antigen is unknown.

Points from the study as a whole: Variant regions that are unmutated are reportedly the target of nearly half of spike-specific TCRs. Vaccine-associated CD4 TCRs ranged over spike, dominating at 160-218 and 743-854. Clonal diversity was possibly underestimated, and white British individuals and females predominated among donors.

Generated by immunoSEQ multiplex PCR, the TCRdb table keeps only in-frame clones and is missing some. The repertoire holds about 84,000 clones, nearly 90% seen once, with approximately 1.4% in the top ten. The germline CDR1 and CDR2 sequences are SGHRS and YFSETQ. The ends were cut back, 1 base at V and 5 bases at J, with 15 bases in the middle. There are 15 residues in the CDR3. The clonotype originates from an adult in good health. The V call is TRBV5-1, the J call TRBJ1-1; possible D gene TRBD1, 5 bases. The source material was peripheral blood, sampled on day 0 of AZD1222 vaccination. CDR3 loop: CASSLYYRTKTEAFF. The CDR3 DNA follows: TGCGCCAGCAGCTTGTATTACAGGACCAAAACTGAAGCTTTCTTT.